A single sample is the source of the 18 T cell receptor beta chains below, sequenced in a study of blood T cell repertoires in COVID-19. This table comes from immunoSEQ multiplex PCR, and its TCRdb copy is limited to in-frame clones, with some not included. The table has some 200,000 clones, about 80% seen once. The sequencing input was peripheral blood. These receptors were obtained from a human donor with acute or convalescent COVID-19. The donor label of this sample is uncertain.

The sample holds a few counts of this clone. The chain uses TRBV2 and TRBJ2-4; TRBD2 matches 14 bases. Per the germline V gene, CDR1 is SNHLY and CDR2 is FYNNEI. This CDR3 region has 14 residues. After removal of 8 bases from V and 9 bases from J, the junction contained 6 bases not matched to a gene. CDR3 nucleotides: TGTGCCAGCGGGACTAGCGGGGGAGGAGGCATTCAGTACTTC. It yields the protein CASGTSGGGGIQYF.

The chain combines TRBV4-2 with TRBJ1-4; a possible D gene is TRBD1 (5 bases). There are 17 residues in the CDR3. V was pared by 0 bases and J by 8 bases, with 19 bases between. Germline loops: CDR1 LGHNA, CDR2 YNFKEQ. CDR3 bases: TGTGCCAGCAGCCAAGATCAGGGAGGTGGCTACGGAGAAAAACTGTTTTTT. Its protein is CASSQDQGGGYGEKLFF.

The chain carries TRBV5-1 and TRBJ2-3, with a tentative D call TRBD1 (6 bases). V gave up 1 base and J gave up 1 base, with 10 bases separating them. CDR1 is SGHRS and CDR2 is YFSETQ in the germline V gene. The CDR3 is made up of 15 amino acids. CDR3 DNA: TGCGCCAGCAGCTTGACACAGGGAGGCACAGATACGCAGTATTTT. Its translation: CASSLTQGGTDTQYF. Full variable domain (remainder filled in from reference TRBV5-1 and TRBJ2-3): KAGVTQTPRYLIKTRGQQVTLSCSPISGHRSVSWYQQTPGQGLQFLFEYFSETQRNKGNFPGRFSGRQFSNSRSEMNVSTLELGDSALYLCASSLTQGGTDTQYFGPGTRLTVL.

This clone has a handful of counts. The rearrangement links TRBV2 to TRBJ2-1; the D gene is possibly TRBD2 (6 bases). The CDR3 extends over 17 amino acids. V gave up 6 bases and J gave up 0 bases, with 18 bases separating them. CDR1 is SNHLY and CDR2 is FYNNEI in the germline V gene. This chain's CDR3 is CASSLSRRGSSYNEQFF. The CDR3 DNA sequence: TGTGCCAGCAGCCTCTCCCGGCGGGGATCCTCCTACAATGAGCAGTTCTTC.

The CDR3: CASSEEAGEGQPQHF. The CDR3 coding sequence is TGTGCCAGCAGTGAAGAAGCGGGGGAGGGACAGCCCCAGCATTTT. V and J are TRBV2 and TRBJ1-5; D possibly corresponds to TRBD1 (5 bases). Trimming shortened V by 1 base and J by 7 bases, and 14 bases separated the two germline ends. The CDR3 is 15 residues long. Germline values: CDR1 SNHLY, CDR2 FYNNEI.

The CDR3 reads CASSLEGTRTDTQYF. CDR3 coding DNA: TGTGCCAGCAGCTTAGAAGGGACTCGCACAGATACGCAGTATTTT. The chain carries TRBV11-3 and TRBJ2-3; maybe TRBD2 (6 bases). The CDR3 is 15 residues long. The V gene's germline CDR1 is SGHNT and CDR2 YENEEA. V was shortened by 0 bases and J by 1 base, with 8 bases between the two germline ends.

The V call is TRBV6-5, the J call TRBJ1-5; D call uncertain. Germline V CDR1 and CDR2: MNHEY, SVGAGI. The V and J ends lost 0 bases and 5 bases respectively, with 8 bases between them. This CDR3 region has 14 residues. CDR3 bases: TGTGCCAGCAGTTACTCAGCCCATTATCAGCCCCAGCATTTT. It specifies CASSYSAHYQPQHF.

The CDR3 region has the DNA TGTGCCAGCGGTAGCGGCACCTACAATGAGCAGTTCTTC. This encodes CASGSGTYNEQFF. The V and J genes are TRBV3-1 (or the pseudogene TRBV3-2) and TRBJ2-1; TRBD2 is a possible D gene (6 bases). Germline V gene data show CDR1 as LGHDT and CDR2 as YNNKEL (reference sequence). The CDR3 sequence is 13 residues long. The V and J ends lost 8 bases and 2 bases respectively, with 10 bases between them.

The rearrangement uses TRBV20-1 and TRBJ1-1, with TRBD1 identical over 7 bases. Germline CDR1 is DFQATT and CDR2 is SNEGSKA (reference sequence). V was pared by 6 bases and J by 7 bases, with 5 bases of the junction left unmatched. The CDR3 is 11 amino acids. The CDR3 here is CSARQGFEAFF. For the CDR3, the DNA is TGCAGTGCCCGACAGGGATTTGAAGCTTTCTTT.

This chain's CDR3 is CASTRQGTGGYTF. For the CDR3, the DNA is TGTGCCAGTACCAGACAGGGAACAGGCGGCTACACCTTC. The rearrangement uses TRBV19 and TRBJ1-2; TRBD1 agrees at 7 bases. This CDR3 spans 13 amino acids. V shed 7 bases, J shed 8 bases, and the junction held 10 bases outside the gene matches. The germline CDR1 and CDR2 sequences are LNHDA and SQIVND (reference sequence).

The genes are TRBV19 and TRBJ2-1, with 13 bases aligning to TRBD2. Germline V gives CDR1 LNHDA, CDR2 SQIVND (reference sequence). Trimming took 4 bases from V and 8 from J; bases not matched to a gene: 17. This CDR3 comprises 19 residues. The DNA of the CDR3 is TGTGCCAGTAGTAGGAGGACTAGCGGGAGCTTATCCAGCGGAGATGAGCAGTTCTTC. It translates to CASSRRTSGSLSSGDEQFF.

The chain couples TRBV5-1 to TRBJ2-5; 15 bases match TRBD2. In germline, CDR1 is SGHRS, CDR2 YFSETQ. The CDR3 totals 16 residues. V dropped 5 bases and J dropped 3; count of bases not matched to a gene: 5. CDR3 DNA: TGCGCCAGCAGACCCGGGACTAGCGGGGGGAAAGAGACCCAGTACTTC. Encoded protein: CASRPGTSGGKETQYF.

This chain joins TRBV6-6 and TRBJ2-5; TRBD1 aligns across 9 bases. Germline trimming cut 5 bases from V and 5 bases from J; bases unmatched to any gene: 15. Per germline, CDR1 MNHNY and CDR2 SVGAGI (reference sequence). There are 17 residues in the CDR3. This CDR3 is CASSPLFGQGQAETQYF. In DNA, the CDR3 is TGTGCCAGCAGTCCACTATTCGGACAGGGGCAGGCGGAGACCCAGTACTTC.

V is TRBV28 and J is TRBJ2-7, with D possibly TRBD1 on 6 matching bases. Trimming shortened V by 2 bases and J by 6 bases, and 14 bases separated the two germline ends. This CDR3 comprises 14 residues. Germline values: CDR1 MDHEN, CDR2 SYDVKM. For the CDR3, the DNA is TGTGCCAGCAGTTTAGGACAGAGCCTAGCCGAGCAGTACTTC. Its translation: CASSLGQSLAEQYF.

This clone appeared a single time. The junction differs from germline at one of its ends, possibly a read error. This sequence joins TRBV6-1 and TRBJ2-7, with D possibly TRBD2 on 6 matching bases. The germline V gene has CDR1 MNHNS and CDR2 SASEGT. The CDR3 has 16 residues. The CDR3 DNA reads as TGTGCCAGCAGTCAAGCCGGGAGCGCGGGCTCCTACGAGCAGTACTTC. Residues: CASSQAGSAGSYEQYF.

The sample holds one count of this clone. The rearrangement joins TRBV5-4 to TRBJ2-3; TRBD2 agrees at 12 bases. Trimming cost V 10 bases and J 5 bases; bases outside gene matches: 8. Germline V CDR1 and CDR2: SGHNT, YYREEE (reference sequence). The length of the CDR3 is 14 residues. The CDR3 DNA is TGTGCCGGTACGACTAGCGGGAGAGGAGATACGCAGTATTTT. It specifies CAGTTSGRGDTQYF. Variable domain in full (rest from reference TRBV5-4 and TRBJ2-3): ETGVTQSPTHLIKTRGQQVTLRCSSQSGHNTVSWYQQALGQGPQFIFQYYREEENGRGNFPPRFSGLQFPNYSSELNVNALELDDSALYLCAGTTSGRGDTQYFGPGTRLTVL.

The CDR3 bases are TGTGCCAGCAGTGACCAAGCCGAAATGGGCCTTGAAGCTTTCTTT. Amino acids: CASSDQAEMGLEAFF. This chain connects TRBV6-1 to TRBJ1-1; D is ambiguous. The CDR3 runs to 15 residues. The V gene's germline CDR1 is MNHNS and CDR2 SASEGT. V lost 3 bases to trimming and J lost 7 bases, with 18 bases between them.

J is TRBJ2-3 and V is TRBV5-1; 10 nucleotides align to TRBD2. V lost 0 bases, J lost 2 bases, and 9 bases stayed unmatched. Germline CDR1 is SGHRS and CDR2 is YFSETQ. This CDR3 spans 18 amino acids. The CDR3 DNA follows: TGCGCCAGCAGCTTGGGTATCGCCGGGACTAGCGTCACAGATACGCAGTATTTT. Translated: CASSLGIAGTSVTDTQYF.